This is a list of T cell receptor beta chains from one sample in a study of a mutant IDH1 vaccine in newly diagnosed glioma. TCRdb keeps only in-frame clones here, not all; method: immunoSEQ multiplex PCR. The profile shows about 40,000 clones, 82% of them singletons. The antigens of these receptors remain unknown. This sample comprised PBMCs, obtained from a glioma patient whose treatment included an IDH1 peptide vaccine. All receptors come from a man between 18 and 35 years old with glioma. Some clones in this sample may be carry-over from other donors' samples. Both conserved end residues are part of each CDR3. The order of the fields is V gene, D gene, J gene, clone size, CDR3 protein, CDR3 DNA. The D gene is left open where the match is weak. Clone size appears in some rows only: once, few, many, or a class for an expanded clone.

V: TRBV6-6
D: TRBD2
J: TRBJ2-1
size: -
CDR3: CASSSPGLAGGSGFF
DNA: TGTGCCAGCAGTTCGCCGGGACTAGCGGGGGGGTCTGGGTTCTTC

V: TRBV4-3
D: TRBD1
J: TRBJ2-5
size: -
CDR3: CASSQDHSGGIVETQYF
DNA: TGCGCCAGCAGCCAAGATCATTCAGGGGGTATAGTGGAGACCCAGTACTTC

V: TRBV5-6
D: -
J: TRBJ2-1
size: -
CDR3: CASSLKGGNEQFF
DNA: TGTGCCAGCAGCTTGAAGGGGGGCAATGAGCAGTTCTTC

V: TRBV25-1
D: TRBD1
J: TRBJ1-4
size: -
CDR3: CASSRDRATEKLFF
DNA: TGTGCCAGCTCCCGGGACAGGGCGACCGAAAAACTGTTTTTT

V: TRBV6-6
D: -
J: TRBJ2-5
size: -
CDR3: CASSYGDGRGETQYF
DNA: TGTGCCAGCAGTTACGGGGACGGCCGTGGGGAGACCCAGTACTTC

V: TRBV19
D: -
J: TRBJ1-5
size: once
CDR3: CASSMGQRGAGNQPQHF
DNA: TGTGCCAGTAGTATGGGGCAGCGGGGGGCCGGCAATCAGCCCCAGCATTTT

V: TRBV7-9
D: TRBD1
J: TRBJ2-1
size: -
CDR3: CASSSTGAGDNEQFF
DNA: TGTGCCAGCAGCTCGACAGGGGCTGGGGACAATGAGCAGTTCTTC

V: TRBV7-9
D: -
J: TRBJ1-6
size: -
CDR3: CASSRESSPLHF
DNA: TGTGCCAGCAGCCGAGAGAGTTCACCCCTCCACTTT

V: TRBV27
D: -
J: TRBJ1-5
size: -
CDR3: CAREAGSNQPQHF
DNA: TGTGCCAGGGAGGCGGGGTCGAATCAGCCCCAGCATTTT

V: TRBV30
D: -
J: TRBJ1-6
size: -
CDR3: CAWSPLISNSPLHF
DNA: TGTGCCTGGAGCCCGCTGATATCTAATTCACCCCTCCACTTT

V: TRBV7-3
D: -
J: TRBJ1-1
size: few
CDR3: CASSSDGGSLDTEAFF
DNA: TGTGCCAGCAGCTCCGACGGAGGGAGTTTGGACACTGAAGCTTTCTTT

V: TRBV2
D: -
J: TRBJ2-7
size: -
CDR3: CASSEWSGAYEQYF
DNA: TGTGCCAGCAGTGAATGGTCAGGGGCCTACGAGCAGTACTTC

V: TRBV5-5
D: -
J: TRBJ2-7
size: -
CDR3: CASSLLGTGSYEQYF
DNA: TGTGCCAGCAGCTTGTTGGGCACCGGCTCCTACGAGCAGTACTTC

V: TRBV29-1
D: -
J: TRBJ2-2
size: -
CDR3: CSVVWGNTGELFF
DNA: TGCAGCGTTGTGTGGGGTAACACCGGGGAGCTGTTTTTT

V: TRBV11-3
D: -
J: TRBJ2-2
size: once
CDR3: CASSLDLFGGPTGELFF
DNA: TGTGCCAGCAGCTTAGATTTGTTCGGGGGGCCCACCGGGGAGCTGTTTTTT

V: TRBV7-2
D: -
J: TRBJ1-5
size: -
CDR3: CASSLDTDQPQHF
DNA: TGTGCCAGCAGCTTAGATACGGATCAGCCCCAGCATTTT

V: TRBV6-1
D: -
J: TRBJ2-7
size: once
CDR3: CASSVLLSYEQYF
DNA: TGTGCCAGCAGTGTCCTCCTATCCTACGAGCAGTACTTC

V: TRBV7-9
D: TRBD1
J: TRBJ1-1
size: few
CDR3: CASSVAEGAGGTEAFF
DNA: TGTGCCAGCAGCGTAGCGGAGGGGGCGGGGGGCACTGAAGCTTTCTTT

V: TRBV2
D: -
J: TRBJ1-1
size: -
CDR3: CASSERRGVNTEAFF
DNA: TGTGCCAGCAGTGAAAGAAGGGGGGTGAACACTGAAGCTTTCTTT

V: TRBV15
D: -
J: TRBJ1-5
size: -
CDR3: CATSPEINLRIAGSNQPQHF
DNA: TGTGCCACCAGTCCAGAGATTAACTTACGGATCGCAGGGAGCAATCAGCCCCAGCATTTT

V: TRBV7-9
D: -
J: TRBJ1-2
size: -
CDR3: CASSPRVDRTYGYTF
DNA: TGTGCCAGCAGTCCGAGGGTAGACAGGACCTATGGCTACACCTTC

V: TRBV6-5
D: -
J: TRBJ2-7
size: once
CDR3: CASNPQGRISYEQYF
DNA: TGTGCCAGCAACCCACAGGGCAGAATCTCCTACGAGCAGTACTTC

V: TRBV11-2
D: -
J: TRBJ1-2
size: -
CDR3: CASSLVGTGSTTF
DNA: -

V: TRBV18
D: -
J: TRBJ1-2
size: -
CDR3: CASHDGGFDGYTF
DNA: TGTGCCAGCCACGACGGGGGGTTCGATGGCTACACCTTC

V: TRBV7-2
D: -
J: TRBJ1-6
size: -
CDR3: CASSFRTLMDFSPLHF
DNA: TGTGCCAGCAGCTTTCGGACGTTAATGGATTTTTCACCCCTCCACTTT

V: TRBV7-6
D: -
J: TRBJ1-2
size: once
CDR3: CASSLVRWTDSNYGYTF
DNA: TGTGCCAGCAGCTTAGTCCGGTGGACAGATTCTAACTATGGCTACACCTTC

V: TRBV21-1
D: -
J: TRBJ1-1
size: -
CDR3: CASSNTDREFSGEAFF
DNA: TGTGCCAGCAGCAATACGGACAGGGAATTTTCGGGTGAAGCTTTCTTT

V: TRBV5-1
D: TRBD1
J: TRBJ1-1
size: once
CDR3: CASSTGTGGTEAFF
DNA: TGCGCCAGCAGCACCGGGACAGGGGGCACTGAAGCTTTCTTT

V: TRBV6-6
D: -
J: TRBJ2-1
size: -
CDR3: CASSYQGRVADEQFF
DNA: TGTGCCAGCAGTTATCAGGGCAGGGTTGCGGATGAGCAGTTCTTC

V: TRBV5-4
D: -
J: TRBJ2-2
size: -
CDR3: CASSLVGAGGELFF
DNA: TGTGCCAGCAGCTTGGTTGGGGCTGGCGGGGAGCTGTTTTTT

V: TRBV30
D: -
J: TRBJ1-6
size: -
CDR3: CAWSRQGGLSPLHF
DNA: TGTGCCTGGAGCCGCCAGGGAGGGCTTTCACCCCTCCACTTT

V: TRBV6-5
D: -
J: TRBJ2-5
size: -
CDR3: CASSQMAQETQYF
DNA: TGTGCCAGCAGCCAGATGGCTCAAGAGACCCAGTACTTC

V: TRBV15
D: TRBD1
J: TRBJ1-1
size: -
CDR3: CATSRGDRVATEAFF
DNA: TGTGCCACCAGCAGGGGGGACAGGGTGGCCACTGAAGCTTTCTTT

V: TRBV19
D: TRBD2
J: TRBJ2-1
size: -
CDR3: CASSPGLAGAEQFF
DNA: TGTGCCAGTAGCCCGGGACTAGCGGGAGCTGAGCAGTTCTTC

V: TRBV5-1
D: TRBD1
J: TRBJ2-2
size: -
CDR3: CASGFQPGQGSGELFF
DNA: TGCGCCAGCGGATTCCAACCGGGACAGGGTTCCGGGGAGCTGTTTTTT

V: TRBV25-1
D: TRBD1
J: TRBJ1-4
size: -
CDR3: CASSEWTSGGNNEKLFF
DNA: TGTGCCAGCAGTGAATGGACGTCAGGGGGAAATAATGAAAAACTGTTTTTT

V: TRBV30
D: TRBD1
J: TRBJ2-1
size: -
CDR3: CAWSVLGQGNYNEQFF
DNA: TGTGCCTGGAGTGTACTAGGACAGGGAAACTACAATGAGCAGTTCTTC

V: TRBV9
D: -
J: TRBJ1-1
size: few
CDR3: CASSTRPDTEAFF
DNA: TGTGCCAGCAGCACACGACCAGACACTGAAGCTTTCTTT

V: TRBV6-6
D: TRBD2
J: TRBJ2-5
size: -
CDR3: CASRILGLAEETQYF
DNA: TGTGCCAGCCGGATCCTTGGACTAGCGGAAGAGACCCAGTACTTC

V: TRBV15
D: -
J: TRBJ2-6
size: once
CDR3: CATSTIRTDYSGANVLTF
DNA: TGTGCCACCAGCACCATCAGGACAGATTACTCTGGGGCCAACGTCCTGACTTTC

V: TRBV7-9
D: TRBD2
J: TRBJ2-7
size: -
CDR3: CASTKGPVFRGAYEQYF
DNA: TGTGCCAGCACCAAAGGCCCAGTGTTTCGGGGGGCCTACGAGCAGTACTTC

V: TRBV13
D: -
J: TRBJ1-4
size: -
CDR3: CASSFWGAGNEKLFF
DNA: TGTGCCAGCAGCTTTTGGGGCGCAGGTAATGAAAAACTGTTTTTT

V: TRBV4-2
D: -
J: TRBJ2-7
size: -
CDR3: CASSQSTDPYEQYF
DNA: TGTGCCAGCAGCCAATCGACCGACCCCTACGAGCAGTACTTC

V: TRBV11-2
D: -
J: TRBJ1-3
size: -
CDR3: CASSRTGPGNTIYF
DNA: TGTGCCAGCAGCCGAACGGGCCCTGGAAACACCATATATTTT

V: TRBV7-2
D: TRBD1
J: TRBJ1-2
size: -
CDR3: CASTSRGQDYYGYTF
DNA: TGTGCCAGCACAAGTAGAGGACAGGACTACTATGGCTACACCTTC

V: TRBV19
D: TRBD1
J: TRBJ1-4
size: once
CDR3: CASKRDRYEKLFF
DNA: TGTGCCAGTAAGAGGGACAGGTATGAAAAACTGTTTTTT

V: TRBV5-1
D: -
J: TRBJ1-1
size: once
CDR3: CASSLARDYTEAFF
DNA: TGCGCCAGCAGCTTGGCGCGCGATTACACTGAAGCTTTCTTT

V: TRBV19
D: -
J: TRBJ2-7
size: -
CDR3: CASSINSGDEQYF
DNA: TGTGCCAGTAGTATTAATTCCGGGGACGAGCAGTACTTC

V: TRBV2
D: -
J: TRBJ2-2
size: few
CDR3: CASSVKLAGELFF
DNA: TGTGCCAGCAGTGTAAAATTGGCCGGGGAGCTGTTTTTT